This T cell receptor beta chain was recovered during a study of T-cell reconstitution after alpha-beta-depleted transplantation in children. The TCRbeta library incorporated unique molecular identifiers. A single record per CDR3 protein comes from TCRdb applying MiXCR to the PCR reads. Of a few hundred thousand distinct CDR3 sequences listed, 25% to 30% were seen once; the top ten hold just over 35%. The material sequenced was PBMCs, taken before TCRalphabeta/CD19-depleted stem cell transplant. The origin of this receptor is a boy under two years old with Wiskott-Aldrich syndrome, due to receive a stem cell transplant.

This chain's CDR3 is CASGLGLAENDEQFF. Written as DNA, the CDR3 is TGTGCTAGTGGTCTGGGACTAGCGGAGAACGATGAGCAGTTCTTC. The chain couples TRBV12-5 to TRBJ2-1; 11 positions agree with TRBD2. Trimming cost V 5 bases and J 8 bases; bases outside gene matches: 8. The CDR3 has 15 amino acids. Germline V gene sequence: CDR1 LGHNT, CDR2 FRNRAP.